In this sample, the clone carrying this T cell receptor (beta chain) turned up a few times. Its cognate antigen is unknown. The record originates from a study of vaccination effects on CD4 cells after COVID-19. For the study at large: Post-vaccine draws lagged the second dose by a median of 72 days.

The culture ran for around nine days, and then CD4+ T cells were isolated. Every participant took two doses of the BNT162b2 or mRNA-1273 vaccine. According to the study, vaccine recipients showed no prior SARS-CoV-2 infection and negative nucleocapsid antibodies. Cultures received IL-2 medium that replaced half the medium on days 3 and 7. Produced via immunoSEQ multiplex PCR; TCRdb's table is partial and in-frame only. The table records fewer than 60,000 clones, approximately 80% of them present only once. This specimen was CD4+ T cells from PBMCs cultured without peptide, taken after COVID-19 vaccination. The sequence derives from a human donor who received a COVID-19 vaccine.

The DNA of the CDR3 is TGTGCCAGTAGTACAGACAGGACATGGGGCAATCAGCCCCAGCATTTT. It translates to CASSTDRTWGNQPQHF. This chain joins TRBV19 and TRBJ1-5; TRBD1 might be the D (6 bases). Germline V gene data show CDR1 as LNHDA and CDR2 as SQIVND (reference sequence). The V end was cut by 4 bases, the J end by 2 bases, with 15 bases between. The CDR3 spans 16 residues.